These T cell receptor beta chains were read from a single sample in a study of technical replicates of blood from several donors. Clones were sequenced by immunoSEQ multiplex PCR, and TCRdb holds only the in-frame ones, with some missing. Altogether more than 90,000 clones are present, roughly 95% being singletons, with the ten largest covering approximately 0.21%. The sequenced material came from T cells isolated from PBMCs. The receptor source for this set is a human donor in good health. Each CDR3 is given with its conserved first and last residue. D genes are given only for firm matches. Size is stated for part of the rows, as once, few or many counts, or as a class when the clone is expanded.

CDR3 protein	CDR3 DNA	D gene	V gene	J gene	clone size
CASSQEVSGSRYNEQFF	TGTGCCAGCAGCCAAGAGGTTAGCGGGAGTAGGTATAATGAGCAGTTCTTC	TRBD2	TRBV14	TRBJ2-1	-
CASSLQVQETQYF	TGCGCCAGCAGCTTGCAGGTTCAAGAGACCCAGTACTTC	-	TRBV5-1	TRBJ2-5	-
CASSPSPRRSGANVLTF	TGTGCCAGCTCACCCTCCCCCAGGCGCTCTGGGGCCAACGTCCTGACTTTC	-	TRBV18	TRBJ2-6	-
CASSRPWAVGEKLFF	TGTGCCAGCAGCCGTCCTTGGGCTGTTGGCGAAAAACTGTTTTTT	-	TRBV7-9	TRBJ1-4	-
CASSLEGQMNTEAFF	TGTGCCAGCAGCTTAGAGGGACAGATGAACACTGAAGCTTTCTTT	TRBD1	TRBV11-1	TRBJ1-1	-
CASSPPRAGNEQFF	TGCGCCAGCAGCCCCCCCAGGGCCGGCAATGAGCAGTTCTTC	-	TRBV4-1	TRBJ2-1	-
CASRLTGTKNNEQFF	TGCGCCAGCAGACTCACCGGGACTAAGAACAATGAGCAGTTCTTC	TRBD2	TRBV4-1	TRBJ2-1	-
CASSRGGGEKLFF	TGTGCCAGCAGCCGGGGGGGAGGTGAAAAACTGTTTTTT	-	TRBV5-6	TRBJ1-4	-
CASSQSEGAPRYNEQFF	TGCGCCAGCAGCCAATCGGAGGGGGCTCCTAGGTACAATGAGCAGTTCTTC	-	TRBV4-1	TRBJ2-1	-
CVRSLDSGTQYF	TGTGTCAGAAGCTTAGATTCCGGGACCCAGTACTTC	-	TRBV7-5	TRBJ2-5	-
CSVSSASYNEQFF	TGCAGCGTTTCTAGCGCCTCCTACAATGAGCAGTTCTTC	-	TRBV29-1	TRBJ2-1	-
CASSPVGEQFF	TGTGCCAGCTCACCAGTCGGTGAGCAGTTCTTC	-	TRBV18	TRBJ2-1	-
CASSWGQGDGYTF	TGCGCCAGCAGCTGGGGACAGGGGGACGGCTACACCTTC	TRBD1	TRBV10-2	TRBJ1-2	once
CASSVTGGGADTQYF	TGTGCCAGCAGCGTTACGGGGGGCGGGGCAGATACGCAGTATTTT	-	TRBV9	TRBJ2-3	-
CASSLGSGGGELFF	TGTGCCAGCAGCTTAGGCTCGGGTGGCGGGGAGCTGTTTTTT	-	TRBV7-8	TRBJ2-2	-
CASRKGIFGTGYEKLFF	TGTGCCAGCAGAAAGGGGATCTTCGGGACAGGGTATGAAAAACTGTTTTTT	TRBD1	TRBV27	TRBJ1-4	-
CASSQDSPGLEGYEQFF	TGTGCCAGCAGCCAAGATAGCCCAGGGTTGGAGGGATATGAGCAGTTCTTC	-	TRBV4-2	TRBJ2-1	few
CASSYSTGLGNTIYF	TGTGCCAGCAGTTATTCCACAGGGTTGGGAAACACCATATATTTT	-	TRBV6-5	TRBJ1-3	-
CASSIQGALYNEQFF	TGTGCCAGTAGTATTCAGGGGGCCTTATACAATGAGCAGTTCTTC	TRBD1	TRBV19	TRBJ2-1	-
CATSGLTGIPGELFF	TGTGCCACCAGCGGCCTGACAGGGATTCCCGGGGAGCTGTTTTTT	TRBD1	TRBV15	TRBJ2-2	-
CASTSYGRLFNYGYTF	TGTGCCAGTACCTCATATGGGAGACTGTTTAACTATGGCTACACCTTC	-	TRBV19	TRBJ1-2	-
CASSTSGGAQYF	TGTGCCAGTAGTACGTCGGGGGGGGCGCAGTATTTT	TRBD2	TRBV19	TRBJ2-3	-
CASSASGGGGETQYF	TGTGCCAGCAGTGCGTCGGGGGGGGGCGGAGAGACCCAGTACTTC	TRBD2	TRBV6-4	TRBJ2-5	-
CASSYSRTDHGYTF	TGTGCCAGCAGTTACTCCCGGACAGACCATGGCTACACCTTC	-	TRBV6-5	TRBJ1-2	-
CASSDFGGLTDTQYF	TGTGCCAGCAGTGACTTCGGGGGTCTCACAGATACGCAGTATTTT	-	TRBV6-4	TRBJ2-3	-
CASSSELSAEAFF	TGTGCCAGCAGCTCCGAGCTCAGCGCTGAAGCTTTCTTT	-	TRBV7-6	TRBJ1-1	-